This is a list of T cell receptor beta chains from one sample in a study of T cells after posttransplantation cyclophosphamide. Data came from immunoSEQ multiplex PCR; TCRdb stores just in-frame clones and leaves some out. Listed here are 30,000 or so clones without any singletons, the top ten holding 4% to 5.5%. Sequenced sample: PBMCs. All receptors come from a young woman in good health and a related stem cell transplant donor. Both conserved end residues are part of each CDR3. The D gene is left open where the match is weak. The size of a clone is reported for some rows only, either as once, few or many, or as a class for expanded clones.

cdr3_nt: TGTGCCAGCAGTGAATCCCGGATCACGCGGAACACCATATATTTT
cdr3_aa: CASSESRITRNTIYF
d_call: .
j_call: TRBJ1-3
v_call: TRBV6-1
clone_size: many

cdr3_nt: TGTGCCTGGAGTCTGGCGGGTAACACTGAAGCTTTCTTT
cdr3_aa: CAWSLAGNTEAFF
d_call: .
j_call: TRBJ1-1
v_call: TRBV30
clone_size: .

cdr3_nt: TGCGCCAGCAGCCCGGACAGGGGTATCGACGAGCAGTACTTC
cdr3_aa: CASSPDRGIDEQYF
d_call: TRBD1
j_call: TRBJ2-7
v_call: TRBV5-1
clone_size: many

cdr3_nt: TGTGCCAGCAGCCCCCCGCTGCGGGGCCCCCTGTATTTT
cdr3_aa: CASSPPLRGPLYF
d_call: .
j_call: TRBJ2-3
v_call: TRBV7-2
clone_size: .

cdr3_nt: TGCGCCAGCAGCTCCCAGACAGGGAGCAGGGAGACCCAGTACTTC
cdr3_aa: CASSSQTGSRETQYF
d_call: TRBD1
j_call: TRBJ2-5
v_call: TRBV5-1
clone_size: few

cdr3_nt: TGTGCCAGCAGCTTAGGTAGCTCTGGCGAGCAGTACTTC
cdr3_aa: CASSLGSSGEQYF
d_call: .
j_call: TRBJ2-7
v_call: TRBV7-2
clone_size: many

cdr3_nt: TGTGCCAGTGCCCGGGACAGAGGGAGTCAGCCCCAGCATTTT
cdr3_aa: CASARDRGSQPQHF
d_call: TRBD1
j_call: TRBJ1-5
v_call: TRBV6-5
clone_size: many

cdr3_nt: TGTGCCATCAGTGACGGACTCGGGGACGAGCAGTACTTC
cdr3_aa: CAISDGLGDEQYF
d_call: .
j_call: TRBJ2-7
v_call: TRBV10-3
clone_size: many

cdr3_nt: TGTGCCAGTCAACGGGGGGGGATGAACACTGAAGCTTTCTTT
cdr3_aa: CASQRGGMNTEAFF
d_call: .
j_call: TRBJ1-1
v_call: TRBV19
clone_size: many

cdr3_nt: TGTGCCAGCAGCTCGGTGAGTAGGGGCAATCAGCCCCAGCATTTT
cdr3_aa: CASSSVSRGNQPQHF
d_call: .
j_call: TRBJ1-5
v_call: TRBV5-6
clone_size: many

cdr3_nt: TGTGCCAGGGCGACAGGGAAGGGAGCTGAAGCTTTCTTT
cdr3_aa: CARATGKGAEAFF
d_call: TRBD1
j_call: TRBJ1-1
v_call: TRBV2
clone_size: many

cdr3_nt: TGCGCCAGCAGCAGGCAGCGGGATGAAAAACTGTTTTTT
cdr3_aa: CASSRQRDEKLFF
d_call: .
j_call: TRBJ1-4
v_call: TRBV5-1
clone_size: many

cdr3_nt: TGCGCCAGCAGCTTCACAGCTTCAACGGAAGCTTTCTTT
cdr3_aa: CASSFTASTEAFF
d_call: .
j_call: TRBJ1-1
v_call: TRBV5-1
clone_size: many

cdr3_nt: TGTGCCAGTAGCCCCATGGGTCTCCAGGGCGAGCAGTACTTC
cdr3_aa: CASSPMGLQGEQYF
d_call: .
j_call: TRBJ2-7
v_call: TRBV19
clone_size: many

cdr3_nt: TGCGCCAGCAGCTTGGGGGCAGGGGGGCACAATGAGCAGTTCTTC
cdr3_aa: CASSLGAGGHNEQFF
d_call: .
j_call: TRBJ2-1
v_call: TRBV5-1
clone_size: many